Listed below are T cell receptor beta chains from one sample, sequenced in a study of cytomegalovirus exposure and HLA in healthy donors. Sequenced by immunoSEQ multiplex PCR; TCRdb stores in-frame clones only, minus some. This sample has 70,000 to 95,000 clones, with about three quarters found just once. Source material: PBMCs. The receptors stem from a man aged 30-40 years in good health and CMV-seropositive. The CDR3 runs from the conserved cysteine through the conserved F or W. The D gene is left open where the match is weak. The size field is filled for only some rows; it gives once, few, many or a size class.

CAVGGVGGEKLFF	TGTGCCGTTGGGGGGGTCGGGGGGGAAAAACTGTTTTTT	TRBJ1-4	TRBV6-1	-	-
CASSQRLAGIETQYF	TGCGCCAGCAGCCAAAGACTAGCGGGGATAGAGACCCAGTACTTC	TRBJ2-5	TRBV4-1	-	TRBD2
CASSLIGDEQYF	TGTGCCAGCAGCTTAATAGGGGACGAGCAGTACTTC	TRBJ2-7	TRBV7-9	many	-
CASSQPTGNSPLHF	TGCGCCAGCAGCCAGCCGACAGGCAATTCACCCCTCCACTTT	TRBJ1-6	TRBV4-1	-	-
CASSIRGEDNSPLHF	TGTGCCAGCAGCATCAGGGGAGAGGATAATTCACCCCTCCACTTT	TRBJ1-6	TRBV9	-	-
CSVLGLQNTGELFF	TGCAGCGTTTTGGGACTACAGAACACCGGGGAGCTGTTTTTT	TRBJ2-2	TRBV29-1	-	TRBD2
CSSSSALTGLPYEQYF	TGTTCCAGCAGCTCGGCCTTGACAGGCCTGCCTTACGAGCAGTACTTC	TRBJ2-7	TRBV7-9	-	-
CATSSAGLEAFF	TGTGCCACCAGCAGCGCGGGTCTCGAAGCTTTCTTT	TRBJ1-1	TRBV15	-	-
CASTFTGGNTEAFF	TGTGCCAGCACCTTCACCGGGGGGAACACTGAAGCTTTCTTT	TRBJ1-1	TRBV11-2	-	-
CASRAGTGAYNEQFF	TGTGCCAGCAGGGCCGGGACAGGGGCCTACAATGAGCAGTTCTTC	TRBJ2-1	TRBV2	-	TRBD1
CASSLGGTGDTEAFF	TGTGCCAGCAGCTTAGGGGGGACAGGAGACACTGAAGCTTTCTTT	TRBJ1-1	TRBV7-9	-	TRBD1
CASSSSGDPGGEKLFF	TGTGCCAGCAGCTCCTCAGGGGACCCAGGAGGCGAAAAACTGTTTTTT	TRBJ1-4	TRBV9	-	-
CAISESGQGVFTEAFF	TGTGCCATCAGTGAGTCTGGACAGGGGGTTTTCACTGAAGCTTTCTTT	TRBJ1-1	TRBV10-3	-	TRBD1
CASTYTGELFF	TGTGCCAGCACTTACACCGGGGAGCTGTTTTTT	TRBJ2-2	TRBV7-9	-	-
CASSRGGDQPQHF	TGTGCCAGCAGTCGGGGGGGGGATCAGCCCCAGCATTTT	TRBJ1-5	TRBV28	-	-
CASSFRAGALYEQYF	TGTGCCAGCAGCTTTCGGGCGGGGGCCCTATACGAGCAGTACTTC	TRBJ2-7	TRBV13	once	-
CASNLGTGATGELFF	TGTGCCAGCAACCTGGGGACAGGGGCCACCGGGGAGCTGTTTTTT	TRBJ2-2	TRBV6-4	-	TRBD1
CASSHGQNYNEQFF	TGTGCCAGCAGCCACGGACAGAACTACAATGAGCAGTTCTTC	TRBJ2-1	TRBV5-4	-	-
CASSLGGPQAGYTF	TGTGCCAGCAGCTTAGGGGGGCCCCAGGCTGGCTACACCTTC	TRBJ1-2	TRBV7-6	-	-
CASSQLDWQETQYF	TGCGCCAGCAGCCAACTGGACTGGCAAGAGACCCAGTACTTC	TRBJ2-5	TRBV5-1	-	-
CASSQIPGDYGYTF	TGTGCCAGCAGCCAAATTCCGGGGGACTATGGCTACACCTTC	TRBJ1-2	TRBV4-2	-	-
CASSFLAEAETGGYTF	TGCGCCAGCAGCTTTTTGGCCGAGGCTGAGACCGGTGGCTACACCTTC	TRBJ1-2	TRBV5-1	-	-
CAWKGQGWEKLFF	TGTGCCTGGAAGGGGCAGGGATGGGAAAAACTGTTTTTT	TRBJ1-4	TRBV30	-	-
CASSDSVAGGNTDTQYF	TGTGCCAGCAGTGACTCCGTAGCGGGGGGGAACACAGATACGCAGTATTTT	TRBJ2-3	TRBV6-4	few	TRBD2
CASSLAGQGNYGYTF	TGTGCCAGCAGCTTGGCGGGACAGGGAAACTATGGCTACACCTTC	TRBJ1-2	TRBV5-5	-	TRBD1
CASSLPLDRVEETQYF	TGTGCCAGCAGTTTGCCCCTGGACAGGGTGGAAGAGACCCAGTACTTC	TRBJ2-5	TRBV28	-	TRBD1
CASSQHRGPNQPQHF	TGCGCCAGCAGCCAACACAGGGGGCCGAATCAGCCCCAGCATTTT	TRBJ1-5	TRBV4-1	-	TRBD1
CASSQLGQGFRDQKLFF	TGTGCCAGCAGCCAGTTGGGACAGGGGTTTCGCGATCAAAAACTGTTTTTT	TRBJ1-4	TRBV28	-	TRBD1
CASSHQTGGGETQYF	TGTGCCAGCAGCCACCAGACAGGGGGCGGAGAGACCCAGTACTTC	TRBJ2-5	TRBV7-9	-	TRBD1